The 15 T cell receptor beta chains presented below share a single source sample, sequenced in a study of T cells expressing NK-cell markers. One entry per CDR3 protein, without DNA, is what TCRdb gives after re-calling the 5' RACE reads. The sample includes around 1,300 distinct CDR3 sequences. Material for sequencing was blood T cells: a sorted CD56 or NKG2C T cell subset, CD4+ or CD8+ T cells, or bulk PBMC T cells (not recorded which). The receptors shown here come from a young woman in good health.

This clonotype shows up as large by frequency. CDR3 loop: CSVHPGDTYNEQFF. The V and J genes are TRBV29-1 and TRBJ2-1; TCRdb lists TRBD1, though no DNA is available to test this call. CDR3 size: 14 residues. Germline V gene data show CDR1 as SQVTM and CDR2 as ANQGSEA.

Its frequency marks this clonotype as medium-sized. The chain's CDR3 is CASSESDTQYF. This sequence joins TRBV25-1 and TRBJ2-3. This CDR3 has 11 amino acids. Germline V gene lookup returns CDR1 MGHDK and CDR2 SYGVNS.

This clonotype is classed as medium-sized by frequency. The CDR3 here is CASMGGRFLPSSYNEQFF. The chain employs TRBV6-6 and TRBJ2-1; lacking DNA, the TRBD2 call made by TCRdb goes unchecked. The CDR3 spans 18 residues. Germline V lookup: CDR1 MNHNY, CDR2 SVGAGI (reference sequence).

Frequency places this clonotype as medium-sized. The chain links TRBV5-1 to TRBJ1-1. The V gene's germline CDR1 is SGHRS and CDR2 YFSETQ. The CDR3 runs 15 residues. This chain's CDR3 is CASSLASWGNTEAFF.

The chain has TRBV7-9 and TRBJ2-2; the TCRdb D gene call, TRBD1, has no DNA to confirm it. CDR1 and CDR2 from the germline V gene are SEHNR and FQNEAQ (reference sequence). The CDR3 sequence is 16 residues long. CDR3 sequence: CASSSDPILTTGELFF.

This clonotype is labeled medium-sized based on frequency. The chain couples TRBV2 to TRBJ1-1; TCRdb names TRBD1, which stays unverified in the absence of DNA. Germline-derived CDR1 and CDR2 are SNHLY and FYNNEI. This CDR3 has 13 residues. CDR3 loop: CASSSGFHTEAFF.

Frequency places this clonotype as medium-sized. This chain links TRBV10-3 with TRBJ2-5; lacking DNA, the TRBD2 call made by TCRdb goes unchecked. The CDR3 covers 13 residues. The germline gives CDR1 ENHRY, CDR2 SYGVKD. CDR3 residues: CAISEARRETQYF.

This clonotype is labeled medium-sized based on frequency. This chain links TRBV7-9 with TRBJ2-1. This CDR3 is built from 14 residues. The V gene's germline CDR1 is SEHNR and CDR2 FQNEAQ (reference sequence). The CDR3 region is CASSLSPYYNEQFF.

By frequency, this clonotype is medium-sized. The chain carries TRBV6-5 and TRBJ2-1; the D call of TRBD1 rests on TCRdb alone, since no DNA is present to check it. Germline V gene data show CDR1 as MNHEY and CDR2 as SVGAGI. The CDR3 contains 18 residues. The CDR3 loop reads CARVPQGSRESSYNEQFF.

This clonotype is classed as medium-sized by frequency. The V gene is TRBV27, the J gene TRBJ2-1; TCRdb names TRBD1, which stays unverified in the absence of DNA. This CDR3 comprises 15 residues. Germline lookup yields CDR1 MNHEY and CDR2 SMNVEV (reference sequence). CDR3 sequence: CASALTRAVFGEQFF.

The J gene is TRBJ1-5, the V gene TRBV12-5. Germline V gene data show CDR1 as LGHNT and CDR2 as FRNRAP. The CDR3 is 14 residues long. This chain's CDR3 is CASGLVKAKQPQHF.

The genes are TRBV27 and TRBJ2-5; the TCRdb call, TRBD1, lacks DNA for checking. CDR1 and CDR2 (germline): MNHEY, SMNVEV (reference sequence). The CDR3 has 15 amino acids. CDR3 in amino acids: CASSLWVQGKETQYF.

V usage is TRBV4-1 and J usage is TRBJ1-5; TCRdb proposes TRBD1, but this gene call is untestable without DNA. CDR3 size: 18 residues. The germline gives CDR1 MGHRA, CDR2 YSYEKL. Here the CDR3 reads CASSHGRTGTYSNQPQHF.

The J gene is TRBJ2-7, the V gene TRBV9; the TCRdb call, TRBD1, lacks DNA for checking. The CDR3 runs 17 residues. Germline CDR1 is SGDLS and CDR2 is YYNGEE. CDR3 amino acids: CASSHDSRGISLYEQYF.

This sequence joins TRBV27 and TRBJ1-2; TCRdb reports TRBD1, a call that lacks DNA to check it against. CDR1 is MNHEY and CDR2 is SMNVEV in the germline V gene (reference sequence). The CDR3 sequence is 16 residues long. CDR3 region: CASSLSWTGPMRGYTF.